What follows is one T cell receptor beta chain and its context. The target of this receptor is not known. There are no base qualities to consult, and no much larger clone falls within one base. These data are taken from a study of blood T cell repertoires in COVID-19 (dated by TCRdb to about 2020). Background for the entire study: Samples from collaborators originated in the United States, Italy and Spain and spanned both the acute and convalescent phases of COVID-19. Samples came from the ongoing ImmuneRACE study (first 160 participants) plus 1,254 subjects from 6 global collaborators. The prospective study material was composed of cDNA or gDNA derived from T cells, B-cell-depleted T cells, or PBMCs. Where available, HLA class I and class II types were obtained from metadata supplied by the sample provider rather than from assay-based typing. The repertoires were released in a freely available public database meant as a resource for research on the immune response to SARS-CoV-2. Deeply sampled blood TCRbeta repertoires from subjects exposed to, actively infected with, or recovered from COVID-19 were included in the dataset. Nearly every sample came with metadata listing a de-identified subject ID, COVID-19 status, age in years and sex.

The investigation overall reported the following: How much clinical and demographic metadata was included differed by source and by participant, and the metadata was provided uncurated.

The CDR3 holds 18 amino acids from the cysteine to the phenylalanine. The DNA shown is the 54-base CDR3, in frame from base 1. CDR1 and CDR2 are drawn from the germline V gene (reference sequence): LNHNV, YYDKDF. V loses 0 bases of germline sequence and J loses 1 base, and the interval between the two ends is 17 bases. TCRbeta CDR3 regions were amplified from genomic DNA by means of the immunoSEQ Assay, a bias-controlled multiplex PCR. As for the authors' bioinformatics: The number of nucleated cells in each sample was estimated by amplification of reference gene primers within the assay. To quantify the absolute abundance of each unique TCRbeta CDR3 rearrangement, sequence reads were collapsed and filtered. For each sample, productive Simpson clonality was calculated by taking the square root of Simpson's diversity index across productive rearrangements. TCRdb provides this immuneACCESS table in a form limited to in-frame rearrangements. Some clones are lacking; in checked studies, under half of them reflect an unresolved V gene, and why the rest are absent is not known. V, J and clone size were drawn from that table, and D and trimming were deduced from the DNA. The table for this sample lists 100,000 or so clones; around 92% of them were counted only once. The top ten constitute around 6% of the sample.

Each collaborating institution followed its own protocols to collect whole blood in K2EDTA tubes. For TCRbeta analysis, collaborators shipped samples in one of three forms: frozen whole blood, isolated PBMCs, or DNA extracted from either of those sample types. Sequencing was done on a sample of peripheral blood. The TCR comes from a woman between 55 and 75 years old with active COVID-19. The rearrangement joined TRBV15 to TRBJ2-3, and TRBD2 may be the D gene, going by 7 matching bases. CDR3 region: CATSREVNRGAGTDTQYF. The nucleotide sequence is TGTGCCACCAGCAGAGAGGTTAACCGGGGGGCCGGCACAGATACGCAGTATTTT.